The 26 T cell receptor beta chains in this list originate from one sample, sequenced in a study of identical twins. TCRdb independently ran MiXCR on the 5' RACE reads; one entry per CDR3 protein. Of 500,000 to 650,000 distinct CDR3 sequences in the sample, more than 20% were seen once. This sample also appeared in a second study, on yellow fever vaccine responses in identical twins.

The sequencing input was CD4+ T cells sorted from blood. These receptors were taken from a woman aged 18-35 years in good health.

The rearrangement joins TRBV6-4 to TRBJ2-5; D gene uncertain. Trimming stripped 2 bases from V and 4 bases from J, with 17 bases between. CDR3 length: 16 residues. The germline V gene has CDR1 MRHNA and CDR2 SNTAGT. The CDR3 nucleotides are TGTGCCAGCAGTGACCACGTTACGGCCGCGCCAGAGACCCAGTACTTC. It codes for CASSDHVTAAPETQYF.

The table lists this clonotype with a few counts. The junction does not match germline at one end; this may be a read error. J is TRBJ2-5 and V is TRBV10-3; D ambiguous. Germline loops: CDR1 ENHRY, CDR2 SYGVKD. This CDR3 has 12 residues. The DNA for the CDR3 is TGTGCCATCAGCAATATGCAAGAGGCCCAGTACTTC. It specifies CAISNMQEAQYF.

This chain connects TRBV5-1 to TRBJ1-2, with TRBD1 matching 7 bases. Germline V lookup: CDR1 SGHRS, CDR2 YFSETQ. The CDR3 covers 15 residues. With 4 bases clipped from V and 8 bases from J, the junction kept 14 bases outside the gene matches. The CDR3 reads CASSLKPGQASGYTF. The CDR3 DNA follows: TGCGCCAGCAGCCTGAAACCTGGACAGGCGTCGGGCTACACCTTC.

This clonotype appeared a few times. This chain joins TRBV6-2 or TRBV6-3 and TRBJ2-1; perhaps TRBD1 as D (5 bases). Trimming removed 3 bases at V and 9 bases at J, with 15 bases between. The CDR3 runs 14 residues. Germline assignment: CDR1 MNHEY and CDR2 SVGEGT. CDR3 DNA sequence: TGTGCCAGCAGTTATCGACCAGGGTTCGGTGAGCAGTTCTTC. It yields the protein CASSYRPGFGEQFF.

This clonotype was counted a few times. In DNA form, the CDR3 reads TGTGCCAGCAGCTTATTTGTAGCGGGGCACACAGATACGCAGTATTTT. Translated, it gives CASSLFVAGHTDTQYF. The chain employs TRBV7-2 and TRBJ2-3; TRBD2 matches 8 bases. Germline-derived CDR1 and CDR2 are SGHTA and FQGNSA. Trimming removed 2 bases from V and 2 bases from J; junction bases left unmatched: 6. This CDR3 is built from 16 residues.

The chain joins TRBV12-3 or TRBV12-4 to TRBJ2-7; TRBD2 might be the D (5 bases). The CDR3 covers 13 residues. The ends were cut back, 3 bases at V and 7 bases at J, with 13 bases in the middle. CDR3 in DNA: TGTGCCAGCAGTTTGTCGGGATTCGGTGAGCAGTACTTC. It specifies CASSLSGFGEQYF.

This clonotype turned up a few times. V gene TRBV11-1 combines with J gene TRBJ2-4; 9 positions match TRBD2. Germline V gene sequence: CDR1 SGHAT, CDR2 FQDESV (reference sequence). The trim removed 5 bases at V and 1 base at J, leaving 15 bases unmatched. The CDR3 consists of 19 residues. CDR3 residues: CASSPIAGVAVWAKNIQYF. For the CDR3, the DNA is TGTGCCAGCAGCCCCATAGCGGGAGTCGCGGTGTGGGCCAAAAACATTCAGTACTTC.

This chain joins TRBV7-9 and TRBJ1-1; no clear D. The CDR3 is made up of 14 amino acids. The V end lost 1 base, the J end lost 2 bases, and 8 bases lay between the germline ends. Per germline, CDR1 SEHNR and CDR2 FQNEAQ (reference sequence). CDR3 coding DNA: TGTGCCAGCAGCTTAGTTAACAGTAACACTGAAGCTTTCTTT. It encodes CASSLVNSNTEAFF.

This rearrangement joins TRBV20-1 to TRBJ2-7, with TRBD2 matching over 7 bases. Trimming removed 3 bases from V and 7 bases from J; junction bases left unmatched: 12. The CDR3 is 14 residues long. Germline CDR1 reads DFQATT; CDR2 reads SNEGSKA (reference sequence). The CDR3 DNA is TGCAGTGCTAGTGCGGTCAGCGGGAAAGTGGAGCAGTACTTC. Its translation is CSASAVSGKVEQYF.

At least ten counts were recorded for this clonotype. The J gene is TRBJ2-5, the V gene TRBV5-6; 10 positions agree with TRBD1. With V trimmed by 3 bases and J by 5 bases, 10 bases remained unmatched. The CDR3 length is 16 residues. Germline CDR1 SGHDT, CDR2 YYEEEE. The DNA for the CDR3 is TGTGCCAGCAGCTCGTTACCGGGACAGGGGAAGGAGACCCAGTACTTC. As protein: CASSSLPGQGKETQYF.

The rearrangement uses TRBV4-2 and TRBJ2-3, with TRBD2 as a possible D gene (5 bases). The CDR3 is made up of 14 amino acids. The germline CDR1 and CDR2 sequences are LGHNA and YNFKEQ. Trimming pared 7 bases from V and 6 bases from J, leaving 17 bases between. The CDR3 nucleotides are TGTGCCAGCACCCCGGGGTCGGGCAAGGATACGCAGTATTTT. Protein product: CASTPGSGKDTQYF.

CDR3: CASSLVAGGEQFF. CDR3 bases: TGTGCCAGCAGCTTAGTCGCCGGGGGTGAGCAGTTCTTC. The J gene is TRBJ2-1, the V gene TRBV7-8; D may be TRBD2 (6 bases). CDR3 length: 13 residues. The germline gives CDR1 SGHVS, CDR2 FQNEAQ. V was shortened by 1 base and J by 9 bases, with 10 bases between the two germline ends. Based on the CDR3 plus reference TRBV7-8 and TRBJ2-1, the full variable domain is GAGVSQSPRYKVAKRGQDVALRCDPISGHVSLFWYQQALGQGPEFLTYFQNEAQLDKSGLPSDRFFAERPEGSVSTLKIQRTQQEDSAVYLCASSLVAGGEQFFGPGTRLTVL.

This clonotype was seen only a few times. The chain combines TRBV20-1 with TRBJ2-2; 11 bases fit TRBD2. This CDR3 is 14 amino acids long. Germline lookup yields CDR1 DFQATT and CDR2 SNEGSKA (reference sequence). J gave up 3 bases and V 4 bases, and 1 base lay outside the gene matches. CDR3 sequence reads: CSAIAGGYTGELFF. The CDR3 region has the DNA TGCAGTGCTATAGCGGGGGGGTACACCGGGGAGCTGTTTTTT.

V and J are TRBV20-1 and TRBJ2-7; 10 bases agree with TRBD2. The CDR3 spans 15 residues. Germline V gene data show CDR1 as DFQATT and CDR2 as SNEGSKA (reference sequence). The junction had 11 bases not matched to a gene; V was cut back by 5 bases and J by 4 bases. CDR3 amino acids: CSALEPSGSRYEQYF. The CDR3 nucleotides read TGCAGTGCTCTAGAGCCTAGCGGGAGTCGGTACGAGCAGTACTTC.

In this sample, this clonotype turned up a few times. The chain joins TRBV29-1 to TRBJ1-1; D is undetermined. Germline V CDR1 and CDR2: SQVTM, ANQGSEA. The V end lost 6 bases, the J end lost 2 bases, and 7 bases lay between the germline ends. This CDR3 has 11 residues. CDR3 sequence reads: CSVTINTEAFF. The CDR3 region has the DNA TGCAGCGTCACTATTAACACTGAAGCTTTCTTT.

This clonotype has more than one count but fewer than ten. This chain joins TRBV5-1 and TRBJ1-2, with a weak D call TRBD1 (6 bases). V lost 3 bases and J lost 8, with 20 bases in between. In germline, CDR1 is SGHRS, CDR2 YFSETQ. The CDR3 consists of 15 residues. In nucleotides, the CDR3 is TGCGCCAGCAGCTCCGGGACAACAATCTATGGAGGCTACACCTTC. It specifies CASSSGTTIYGGYTF.

The table lists this clonotype with a few counts. The chain couples TRBV6-5 to TRBJ2-1, with D tentatively TRBD2 (6 bases). Germline CDR1 is MNHEY and CDR2 is SVGAGI. This CDR3 has 16 residues. Trimming removed 0 bases at V and 0 bases at J, with 9 bases between. CDR3 residues: CASSYSLASSYNEQFF. CDR3 coding DNA: TGTGCCAGCAGTTACTCTCTAGCGTCCTCCTACAATGAGCAGTTCTTC.

This clonotype has at least ten counts. The rearrangement uses TRBV20-1 and TRBJ2-5, with 9 positions matching TRBD2. CDR3 length: 15 amino acids. Germline V lookup: CDR1 DFQATT, CDR2 SNEGSKA (reference sequence). The trim removed 2 bases at V and 0 bases at J, leaving 4 bases unmatched. The CDR3 region has the DNA TGCAGTGCTAGACCGCTAGCGGGATACCAAGAGACCCAGTACTTC. This encodes CSARPLAGYQETQYF.

A few counts support this clonotype. The V and J genes are TRBV6-1 and TRBJ2-7; the match to TRBD1 covers 9 bases. The V and J ends lost 6 bases and 5 bases, in that order; junction bases with no gene match: 11. The germline CDR1 and CDR2 sequences are MNHNS and SASEGT. This CDR3 comprises 15 residues. DNA for the CDR3: TGTGCCAGCAGGCCGGGACAGGGCAATACAGACGAGCAGTACTTC. Amino acid sequence: CASRPGQGNTDEQYF.

The V and J genes are TRBV5-1 and TRBJ2-4, with D perhaps matching TRBD1 (6 bases). Germline V CDR1 and CDR2: SGHRS, YFSETQ. Trimming shortened V by 0 bases and J by 0 bases, and 13 bases separated the two germline ends. The CDR3 has 17 amino acids. CDR3 sequence reads: CASSLAGQQLAKNIQYF. CDR3 nucleotide sequence: TGCGCCAGCAGCTTGGCCGGACAGCAGCTAGCCAAAAACATTCAGTACTTC.

J is TRBJ2-5 and V is TRBV28; D may correspond to TRBD1 or TRBD2 (5 bases each). The CDR3 length is 11 residues. V lost 8 bases and J 5 bases, leaving 9 bases between the germline ends. The germline V gene encodes CDR1 MDHEN and CDR2 SYDVKM. The CDR3 spells CASRDGETQYF. DNA for the CDR3: TGTGCCAGCCGGGACGGCGAGACCCAGTACTTC.

The chain links TRBV12-3 or TRBV12-4 to TRBJ1-5; 7 nucleotides line up with TRBD1. After removal of 7 bases from V and 0 bases from J, the junction contained 24 bases not matched to a gene. The CDR3 has 21 residues. CDR3 nucleotides: TGTGCCAGCACCAAACCCACAGGGGAACGGGGAATATCATATAGCAATCAGCCCCAGCATTTT. It encodes CASTKPTGERGISYSNQPQHF.

This clonotype has only a few counts. The rearrangement links TRBV12-3 or TRBV12-4 to TRBJ2-3; 7 bases fit TRBD2. The CDR3 totals 16 residues. J gave up 5 bases and V 0 bases, and 8 bases lay outside the gene matches. The CDR3 bases are TGTGCCAGCAGTTTAGCGGGAGGGCCGATCCAAGATACGCAGTATTTT. Its protein product is CASSLAGGPIQDTQYF.

This clonotype has just a few counts. This rearrangement joins TRBV27 to TRBJ2-1; the match to TRBD2 covers 14 bases. With 5 bases clipped from V and 0 bases from J, the junction kept 6 bases outside the gene matches. Germline CDR1 MNHEY, CDR2 SMNVEV (reference sequence). The CDR3 is made up of 18 amino acids. The CDR3 coding sequence is TGTGCCAGCAGTGCGGGACTAGCGGGAGACCCCTCCTACAATGAGCAGTTCTTC. The encoded protein is CASSAGLAGDPSYNEQFF.

In this sample, this clonotype turned up a few times. This rearrangement joins TRBV4-1 to TRBJ2-1, with 8 bases aligning to TRBD1. V lost 1 base to trimming and J lost 3 bases; unmatched junction nucleotides: 5. The germline V gene encodes CDR1 MGHRA and CDR2 YSYEKL. This CDR3 is built from 16 residues. This CDR3 is CASSQGTGYLYNEQFF. The CDR3 region has the DNA TGCGCCAGCAGCCAAGGGACAGGGTATCTCTACAATGAGCAGTTCTTC.

V is TRBV5-1 and J is TRBJ2-3; D call uncertain. Trimming pared 5 bases from V and 5 bases from J, leaving 9 bases between. This CDR3 region has 12 residues. The germline gives CDR1 SGHRS, CDR2 YFSETQ. CDR3 coding DNA: TGCGCCAGCAGGGCAGCCGGAGATACGCAGTATTTT. Residues: CASRAAGDTQYF. The whole variable domain, filled in from reference TRBV5-1 and TRBJ2-3, reads KAGVTQTPRYLIKTRGQQVTLSCSPISGHRSVSWYQQTPGQGLQFLFEYFSETQRNKGNFPGRFSGRQFSNSRSEMNVSTLELGDSALYLCASRAAGDTQYFGPGTRLTVL.